The clone carrying this T cell receptor beta chain has more than one count but fewer than ten. The data were produced by immunoSEQ multiplex PCR, yet TCRdb's version contains in-frame clones alone and is incomplete. Among roughly 84,000 clones, roughly 76% were seen once, and the ten largest hold approximately 4%. This CDR3 contains 14 residues. Germline V gene sequence: CDR1 SGHRS, CDR2 YFSETQ. The V and J ends lost 0 bases and 0 bases respectively, with 6 bases between them. This record comes from a study of blood T cell repertoires in COVID-19. Study context: The analysed material was cDNA or gDNA that came from T cells, B-cell-depleted T cells, or PBMCs.

The receptor comes from a woman aged 45-60 years with acute or convalescent COVID-19. Sequenced: peripheral blood. The chain couples TRBV5-1 to TRBJ2-5, with D perhaps matching TRBD2 (6 bases). In nucleotides, the CDR3 is TGCGCCAGCAGCTTGGCGGGAGACCAAGAGACCCAGTACTTC. Its protein product is CASSLAGDQETQYF. The full variable domain, completed using reference TRBV5-1 and TRBJ2-5, is KAGVTQTPRYLIKTRGQQVTLSCSPISGHRSVSWYQQTPGQGLQFLFEYFSETQRNKGNFPGRFSGRQFSNSRSEMNVSTLELGDSALYLCASSLAGDQETQYFGPGTRLLVL.